This T cell receptor beta chain was captured by sequencing in a study of cytomegalovirus exposure and HLA in healthy donors. J was trimmed by 8 bases and V by 3 bases; bases with no gene match: 3. CDR3 length: 13 residues. Germline V lookup: CDR1 SGHTA, CDR2 FQGNSA. The assay was immunoSEQ multiplex PCR, and TCRdb's table has in-frame clones only and misses some. Of more than 50,000 clones in the sample, 85% to 95% are singletons; the top ten hold 2% to 2.5%. What was sequenced was PBMCs. This receptor was identified in a man younger than 30 in good health and CMV-seronegative. The chain recombines TRBV7-2 with TRBJ1-4; 7 bases agree with TRBD1. CDR3 coding DNA: TGTGCCAGCAGCTTTTCAGGGGGAGAAAAACTGTTTTTT. Translation: CASSFSGGEKLFF.